This TCR beta chain was recorded in a study of blood T cells in healthy people across ages. Broader study findings: Researchers judged that diversity estimates from one million T cells fell short of true values. Long-lived donors carried more naive CD4+ cells and greater diversity than aged donors. Unsorted PBMC material precluded a definitive naive versus antigen-experienced comparison.

Donors were healthy Caucasian individuals from Russia aged about 6 to 90. This clonotype was recorded a few times. What it binds is not known. The junction departs from the called germline gene at one end, perhaps through a read error. The CDR3 loop spans 12 amino acids. From germline, CDR1 is SGHAT and CDR2 FQNNGV. A J-beta primer mix and a sample-barcoded 5' primer were used in a second PCR of about 7 to 12 cycles. TCRdb re-derived calls from the 5' RACE reads in MiXCR, one entry per CDR3 protein. The table lists roughly 900,000 distinct CDR3 sequences, 29% of them singletons. The sequence was obtained from an elderly woman in good health. The specimen sequenced was blood. This chain links TRBV11-2 with TRBJ1-2; tentative D call: TRBD1 (6 bases). The CDR3 coding sequence is TGTGCCAGCAGCTGGGACAAAGGTGGCTACACCTTT. It is translated as CASSWDKGGYTF.